This TCR beta chain was identified in a study of T cell repertoires in cytomegalovirus infection. The CDR3 spans 13 residues. Germline assignment: CDR1 SGHRS and CDR2 YFSETQ. V lost 4 bases and J 7 bases, leaving 13 bases between the germline ends. On this clonotype itself: The antigen remains undetermined.

TCRdb processed the reads anew with MiXCR; each CDR3 protein has one entry. Of about 330,000 distinct CDR3 sequences listed, about 32% are singletons. This sequence was found in a human donor in good health (CMV status not recorded). Some clones in this sample may be carry-over from other donors' samples. Sample: cultured PBMCs, taken from culture after CMV antigen stimulation. The V call is TRBV5-1, the J call TRBJ2-3; TRBD1 is a possible D gene (6 bases). This chain's CDR3 is CASSLTTGYTQYF. DNA of the CDR3: TGCGCCAGCAGCCTTACAACAGGGTATACGCAGTATTTT.